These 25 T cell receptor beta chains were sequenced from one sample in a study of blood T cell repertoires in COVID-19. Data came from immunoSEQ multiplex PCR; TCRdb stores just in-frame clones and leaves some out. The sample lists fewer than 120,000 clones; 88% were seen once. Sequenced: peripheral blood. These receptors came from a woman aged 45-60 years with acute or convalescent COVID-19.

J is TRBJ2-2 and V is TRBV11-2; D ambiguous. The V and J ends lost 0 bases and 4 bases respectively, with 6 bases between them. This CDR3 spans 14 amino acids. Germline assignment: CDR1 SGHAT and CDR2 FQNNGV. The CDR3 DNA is TGTGCCAGCAGCTTAGAGCGTACCACCGGGGAGCTGTTTTTT. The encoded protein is CASSLERTTGELFF.

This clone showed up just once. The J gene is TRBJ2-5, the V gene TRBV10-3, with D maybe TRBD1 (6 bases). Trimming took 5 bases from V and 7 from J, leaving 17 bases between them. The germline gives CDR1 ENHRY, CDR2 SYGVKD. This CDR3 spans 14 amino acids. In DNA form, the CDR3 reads TGTGCCATCAGTCCGGGACAAAACGTCGGGACCCAGTACTTC. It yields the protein CAISPGQNVGTQYF.

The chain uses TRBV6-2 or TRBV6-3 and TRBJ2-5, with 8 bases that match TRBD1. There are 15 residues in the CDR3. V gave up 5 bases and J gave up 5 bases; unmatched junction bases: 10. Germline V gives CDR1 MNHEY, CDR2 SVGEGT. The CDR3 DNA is TGTGCCAGCAGTCGACTGGACAGGGCCGGCGAGACCCAGTACTTC. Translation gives CASSRLDRAGETQYF.

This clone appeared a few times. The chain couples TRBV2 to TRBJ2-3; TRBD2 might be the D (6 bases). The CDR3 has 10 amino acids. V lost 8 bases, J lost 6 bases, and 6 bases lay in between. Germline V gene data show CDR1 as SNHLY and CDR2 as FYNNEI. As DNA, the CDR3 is TGTGCCAGCGGGGGGGATACGCAGTATTTT. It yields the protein CASGGDTQYF.

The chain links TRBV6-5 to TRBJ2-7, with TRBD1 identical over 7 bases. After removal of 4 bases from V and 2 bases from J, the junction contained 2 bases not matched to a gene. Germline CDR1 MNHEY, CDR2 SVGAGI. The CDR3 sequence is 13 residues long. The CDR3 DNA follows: TGTGCCAGCAGTTCGGGACAGACCTACGAGCAGTACTTC. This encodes CASSSGQTYEQYF.

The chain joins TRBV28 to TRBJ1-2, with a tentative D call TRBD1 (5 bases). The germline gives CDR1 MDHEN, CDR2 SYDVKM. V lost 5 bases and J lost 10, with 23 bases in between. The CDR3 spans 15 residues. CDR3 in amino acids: CASSLRVGQGYDYTF. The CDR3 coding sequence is TGTGCCAGCAGTCTACGAGTGGGCCAGGGATACGACTACACCTTC.

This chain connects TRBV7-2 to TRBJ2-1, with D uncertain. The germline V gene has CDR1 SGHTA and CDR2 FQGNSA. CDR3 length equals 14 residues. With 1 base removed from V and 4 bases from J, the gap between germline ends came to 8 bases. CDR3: CASSLESGYNEQFF. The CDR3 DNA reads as TGTGCCAGCAGCTTAGAGAGTGGTTACAATGAGCAGTTCTTC.

The DNA of the CDR3 is TGTGCCAGCAGCCAACACCAGGGGCGAGCCAGCACTGAAGCTTTCTTT. Translation: CASSQHQGRASTEAFF. The chain recombines TRBV14 with TRBJ1-1, with a tentative D call TRBD1 (6 bases). V lost 2 bases and J lost 4, with 17 bases in between. Germline V gives CDR1 SGHDN, CDR2 FVKESK. The CDR3 covers 16 residues.

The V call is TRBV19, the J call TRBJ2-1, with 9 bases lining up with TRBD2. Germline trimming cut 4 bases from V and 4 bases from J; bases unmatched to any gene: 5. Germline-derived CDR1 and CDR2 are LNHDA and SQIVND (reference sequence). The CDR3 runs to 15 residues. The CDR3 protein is CASSKGLAAYNEQFF. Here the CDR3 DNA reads TGTGCCAGTAGTAAGGGACTAGCAGCTTACAATGAGCAGTTCTTC.

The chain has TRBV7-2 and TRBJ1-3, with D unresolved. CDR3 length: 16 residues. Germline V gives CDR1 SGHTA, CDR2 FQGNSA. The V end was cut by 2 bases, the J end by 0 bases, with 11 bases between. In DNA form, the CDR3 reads TGTGCCAGCAGCTTATTACAGCCGAGCTCTGGAAACACCATATATTTT. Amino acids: CASSLLQPSSGNTIYF.

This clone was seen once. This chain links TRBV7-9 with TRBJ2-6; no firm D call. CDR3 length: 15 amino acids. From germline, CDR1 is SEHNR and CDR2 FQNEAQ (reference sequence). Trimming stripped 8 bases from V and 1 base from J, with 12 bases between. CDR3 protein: CASQSAESGANVLTF. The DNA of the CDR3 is TGTGCCAGCCAAAGTGCGGAATCTGGGGCCAACGTCCTGACTTTC.

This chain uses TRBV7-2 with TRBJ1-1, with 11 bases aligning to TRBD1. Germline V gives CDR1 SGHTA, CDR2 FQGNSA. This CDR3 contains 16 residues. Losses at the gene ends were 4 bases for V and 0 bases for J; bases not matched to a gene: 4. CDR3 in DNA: TGTGCCAGCAGCTCCGGGACAGGGGGAATGAACACTGAAGCTTTCTTT. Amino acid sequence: CASSSGTGGMNTEAFF.

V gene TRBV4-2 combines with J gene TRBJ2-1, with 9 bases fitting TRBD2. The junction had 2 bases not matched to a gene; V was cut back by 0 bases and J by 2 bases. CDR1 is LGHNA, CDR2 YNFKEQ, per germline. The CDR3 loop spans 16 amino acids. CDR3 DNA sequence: TGTGCCAGCAGCCAAGATGCTAGCGGGACCTACAATGAGCAGTTCTTC. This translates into CASSQDASGTYNEQFF.

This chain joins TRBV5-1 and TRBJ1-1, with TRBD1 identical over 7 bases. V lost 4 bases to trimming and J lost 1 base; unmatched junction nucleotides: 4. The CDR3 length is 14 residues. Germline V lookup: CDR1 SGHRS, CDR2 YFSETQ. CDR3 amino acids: CASSAGQRNTEAFF. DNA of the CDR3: TGCGCCAGCAGCGCGGGACAGAGGAACACTGAAGCTTTCTTT.

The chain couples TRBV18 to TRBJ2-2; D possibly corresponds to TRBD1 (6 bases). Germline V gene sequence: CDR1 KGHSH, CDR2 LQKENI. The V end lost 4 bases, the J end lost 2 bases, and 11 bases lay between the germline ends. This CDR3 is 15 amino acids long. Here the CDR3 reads CASSLQGINTGELFF. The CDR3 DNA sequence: TGTGCCAGCTCACTACAGGGCATTAACACCGGGGAGCTGTTTTTT. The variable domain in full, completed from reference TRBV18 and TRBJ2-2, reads NAGVMQNPRHLVRRRGQEARLRCSPMKGHSHVYWYRQLPEEGLKFMVYLQKENIIDESGMPKERFSAEFPKEGPSILRIQQVVRGDSAAYFCASSLQGINTGELFFGEGSRLTVL.

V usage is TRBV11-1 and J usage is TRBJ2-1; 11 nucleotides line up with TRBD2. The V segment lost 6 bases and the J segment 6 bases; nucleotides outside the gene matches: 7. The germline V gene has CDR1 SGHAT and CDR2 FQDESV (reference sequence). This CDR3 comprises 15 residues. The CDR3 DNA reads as TGTGCCAGCAGACGTAGCGGGAGGGCCCTCAATGAGCAGTTCTTC. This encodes CASRRSGRALNEQFF.

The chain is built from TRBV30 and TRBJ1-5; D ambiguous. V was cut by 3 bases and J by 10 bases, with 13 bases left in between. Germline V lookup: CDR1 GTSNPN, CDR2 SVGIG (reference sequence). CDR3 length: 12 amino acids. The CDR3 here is CAWRIGRGPQHF. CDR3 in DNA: TGTGCCTGGAGGATCGGTCGGGGACCCCAGCATTTT.

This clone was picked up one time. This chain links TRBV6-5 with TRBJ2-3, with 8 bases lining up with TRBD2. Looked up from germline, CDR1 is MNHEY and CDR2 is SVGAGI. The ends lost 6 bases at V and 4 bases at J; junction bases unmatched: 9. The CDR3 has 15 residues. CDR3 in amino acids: CASSGGTSRADTQYF. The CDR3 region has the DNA TGTGCCAGCAGCGGGGGGACTAGTCGGGCAGATACGCAGTATTTT.

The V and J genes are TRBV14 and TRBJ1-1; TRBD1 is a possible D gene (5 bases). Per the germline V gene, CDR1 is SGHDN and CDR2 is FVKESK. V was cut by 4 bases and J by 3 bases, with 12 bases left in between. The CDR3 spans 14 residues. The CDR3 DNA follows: TGTGCCAGCAGCCTAGGGAGGGGCGACACTGAAGCTTTCTTT. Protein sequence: CASSLGRGDTEAFF.

The CDR3 sequence: CASSQTWTADEQYF. The CDR3 nucleotides read TGTGCCAGCAGCCAAACCTGGACAGCGGACGAGCAGTACTTC. The chain recombines TRBV3-1 (or the pseudogene TRBV3-2) with TRBJ2-7, with a tentative D call TRBD1 (6 bases). V was shortened by 2 bases and J by 5 bases, with 13 bases between the two germline ends. Germline CDR1 LGHDT, CDR2 YNNKEL (reference sequence). The CDR3 contains 14 residues.

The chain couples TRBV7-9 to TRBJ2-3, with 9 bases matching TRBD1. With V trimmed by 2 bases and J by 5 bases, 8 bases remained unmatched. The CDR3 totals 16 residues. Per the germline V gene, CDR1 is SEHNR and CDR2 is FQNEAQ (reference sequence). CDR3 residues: CASSLRQGGSRDTQYF. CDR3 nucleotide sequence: TGTGCCAGCAGCTTAAGACAGGGGGGGAGTCGAGATACGCAGTATTTT.

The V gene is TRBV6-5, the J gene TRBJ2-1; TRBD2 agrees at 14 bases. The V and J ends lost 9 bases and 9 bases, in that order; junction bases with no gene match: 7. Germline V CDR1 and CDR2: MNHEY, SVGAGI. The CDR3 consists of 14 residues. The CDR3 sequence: CASRLAGGDSEQFF. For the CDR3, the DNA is TGTGCCAGTCGACTAGCGGGAGGGGACAGTGAGCAGTTCTTC.

CDR3 sequence: CASRLGQTNGYTF. The CDR3 DNA sequence: TGTGCCAGCAGACTAGGACAGACAAATGGCTACACCTTC. The V gene is TRBV6-5, the J gene TRBJ1-2; D may be TRBD1 (6 bases). Germline assignment: CDR1 MNHEY and CDR2 SVGAGI. The V end was cut by 6 bases, the J end by 6 bases, with 14 bases between. The CDR3 is 13 amino acids.

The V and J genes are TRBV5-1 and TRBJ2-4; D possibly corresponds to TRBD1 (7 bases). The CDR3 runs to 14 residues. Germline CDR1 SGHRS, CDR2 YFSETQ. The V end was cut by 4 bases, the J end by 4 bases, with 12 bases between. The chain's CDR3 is CASSPGGQKNIQYF. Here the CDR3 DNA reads TGCGCCAGCAGCCCCGGGGGACAGAAAAACATTCAGTACTTC.

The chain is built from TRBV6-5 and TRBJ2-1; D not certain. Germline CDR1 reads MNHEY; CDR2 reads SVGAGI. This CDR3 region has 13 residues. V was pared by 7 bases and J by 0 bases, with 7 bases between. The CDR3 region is CASTYASYNEQFF. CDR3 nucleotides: TGTGCCAGCACCTACGCCTCCTACAATGAGCAGTTCTTC.